The clone carrying this TCR beta chain was observed many times. Molecular barcoded adaptors covering alpha/delta and beta/gamma chains were used on 400 to 450 ng RNA. Using its own MiXCR run on the reads, TCRdb lists one record per CDR3 protein. The sample includes 100,000 to 150,000 distinct CDR3 sequences, approximately 13% of them seen just once. The entry originates in a study of read filtering for tumor transcriptome and immune sequencing. The sequencing sample was made of a population of CD138-negative cells sorted from bone marrow. The receptor was derived from a donor at least 40 years old with multiple myeloma.

The CDR3 DNA sequence: TGTGCCAGCAGCCCCGACAGGGAGGAGTTCTTC. Translation gives CASSPDREEFF. The genes are TRBV7-8 and TRBJ2-1; tentatively, D is TRBD1 (7 bases). The germline gives CDR1 SGHVS, CDR2 FQNEAQ. V was shortened by 5 bases and J by 14 bases, with 13 bases between the two germline ends. The CDR3 length is 11 residues.